This T cell receptor beta chain came from a study of shared clonotypes between healthy human individuals. The study's findings and limits: Clonotype sharing across a few donors was observed for around 4.8% of naive CD4 clonotypes.

Clones were read by immunoSEQ multiplex PCR, and TCRdb kept only the in-frame ones, dropping some. Found here are some 650,000 clones, roughly 97% of them singletons; the top ten hold approximately 0.057%. Remarks on this clone: Antigen unknown.

Specimen: naive CD4+ T cells sorted from blood. Subset given: CD45RA+ positively selected. The sequence was obtained from a woman in her twenties or thirties in good health.

The CDR3 is CASRRDTGPNTEAFF. DNA for the CDR3: TGCGCCAGCAGAAGAGATACAGGGCCGAACACTGAAGCTTTCTTT. V is TRBV5-1 and J is TRBJ1-1; tentatively, D is TRBD1 (6 bases). In germline, CDR1 is SGHRS, CDR2 YFSETQ. Trimming stripped 5 bases from V and 1 base from J, with 15 bases between. The CDR3 sequence is 15 residues long.